A single sample gave rise to the 5 T cell receptor beta chains below, sequenced in a study of CD8+ T cells in alopecia areata. Isolated RNA was reverse transcribed into cDNA used as the sequencing template. Using immunoSEQ multiplex PCR, the repertoire was profiled, and TCRdb retains in-frame clones only, with some absent. The table includes roughly 140,000 clones, around two thirds detected once. Sequencing was done on a sample of CD8+ T cells sorted from blood. These receptors all come from a human donor in good health.

The J gene is TRBJ2-5, the V gene TRBV13; 10 nucleotides agree with TRBD2. This CDR3 region has 17 residues. The V segment lost 6 bases and the J segment 5 bases; nucleotides outside the gene matches: 15. Germline CDR1 reads PRHDT; CDR2 reads FYEKMQ (reference sequence). CDR3: CASSRGTAGGPLETQYF. The CDR3, as DNA: TGTGCCAGCAGTCGCGGTACAGCGGGAGGGCCATTGGAGACCCAGTACTTC.

In DNA, the CDR3 is TGTGCCACCAGCAACCCCGGGGGGGACTGGCCCAATGAGCAGTTCTTC. Protein sequence: CATSNPGGDWPNEQFF. V is TRBV15 and J is TRBJ2-1, with 8 nucleotides matching TRBD2. The CDR3 consists of 16 residues. Germline V gives CDR1 LNHNV, CDR2 YYDKDF (reference sequence). J lost 6 bases, V lost 4 bases, and 11 bases had no gene match.

The J gene is TRBJ2-1, the V gene TRBV15; D remains unclear. Germline lookup yields CDR1 LNHNV and CDR2 YYDKDF (reference sequence). CDR3 size: 16 residues. The V end was cut by 6 bases, the J end by 1 base, with 16 bases between. The CDR3 region is CATSRRKGVSYNEQFF. DNA for the CDR3: TGTGCCACCAGTCGTCGAAAGGGTGTTTCCTACAATGAGCAGTTCTTC.

This sequence joins TRBV29-1 and TRBJ2-7; 10 nucleotides line up with TRBD2. Germline lookup yields CDR1 SQVTM and CDR2 ANQGSEA. The CDR3 length is 13 residues. V gave up 7 bases and J gave up 3 bases; unmatched junction bases: 6. The CDR3 DNA reads TGCAGCGGTTCTAGCGGGAGTGGCTACGAGCAGTACTTC. Its translation is CSGSSGSGYEQYF.

This clone occurred once. V gene TRBV4-1 combines with J gene TRBJ1-1; 10 bases align to TRBD1. The CDR3 extends over 18 amino acids. In germline, CDR1 is MGHRA, CDR2 YSYEKL. V lost 3 bases and J lost 2; bases outside the gene matches: 12. In DNA, the CDR3 is TGCGCCAGCAGCCATAGACAGGGGGCTTCGGGGTCCAACACTGAAGCTTTCTTT. This encodes CASSHRQGASGSNTEAFF.